Reported below is one T cell receptor (beta chain). Its target is unknown. These data belong to a study of T cell responses to AZD1222 COVID-19 vaccine. Profiling relied on immunoSEQ multiplex PCR, and the TCRdb table lists in-frame clones only, not all of them. The sample contains under 200,000 clones, about 91% of which appear only once. Study-level results: White British donors predominated, females outnumbered males, and clonal diversity was possibly underestimated.

Sequencing was performed on peripheral blood, taken on day 0 of AZD1222 vaccination. The sequence was collected from an adult in good health.

In DNA form, the CDR3 reads TGTGCCAGCAGCCCTGGGGCCCTAGCGGGAATCTACAATGAGCAGTTCTTC. Translated, it gives CASSPGALAGIYNEQFF. This chain links TRBV7-9 with TRBJ2-1, with 9 nucleotides matching TRBD2. V shed 5 bases, J shed 3 bases, and the junction held 11 bases outside the gene matches. This CDR3 has 17 residues. The germline V gene has CDR1 SEHNR and CDR2 FQNEAQ (reference sequence).